Below, 23 T cell receptor beta chains from the same sample are listed, as sequenced in a study of radiotherapy plus CTLA-4 blockade in lung cancer. Only in-frame clones appear in the TCRdb table, and some are missing; sequencing was by immunoSEQ multiplex PCR. Here the sample spans about 78,000 clones, around 87% being singletons. The specimen was peripheral blood, collected from a patient treated with radiotherapy plus ipilimumab. The receptors derive from a human donor with non-small cell lung cancer who had stable disease on radiotherapy plus ipilimumab.

The chain couples TRBV25-1 to TRBJ2-3; D uncertain. CDR3 length: 14 amino acids. The germline V gene has CDR1 MGHDK and CDR2 SYGVNS. Trimming removed 4 bases at V and 2 bases at J, with 10 bases between. This CDR3 reads CASSGRTSTDTQYF. The CDR3 DNA reads as TGTGCCAGCAGTGGTCGGACCTCCACAGATACGCAGTATTTT.

This clone was observed a few times. The J gene is TRBJ2-7, the V gene TRBV28; D is unresolved. Germline assignment: CDR1 MDHEN and CDR2 SYDVKM. V was pared by 3 bases and J by 2 bases, with 14 bases between. The CDR3 spans 15 residues. CDR3 in amino acids: CASSFNTRPTYEQYF. The CDR3 DNA follows: TGTGCCAGCAGTTTTAATACAAGACCCACCTACGAGCAGTACTTC.

This chain links TRBV19 with TRBJ2-7; 11 nucleotides match TRBD2. The CDR3 length is 13 residues. The V gene's germline CDR1 is LNHDA and CDR2 SQIVND (reference sequence). V dropped 8 bases and J dropped 1; count of bases not matched to a gene: 1. The CDR3 sequence: CASGTSGSYEQYF. The CDR3 DNA sequence: TGTGCCAGTGGGACTAGCGGATCCTACGAGCAGTACTTC.

The chain couples TRBV29-1 to TRBJ1-2, with TRBD1 identical over 9 bases. This CDR3 contains 12 residues. J was trimmed by 10 bases and V by 2 bases; bases with no gene match: 5. The germline V gene has CDR1 SQVTM and CDR2 ANQGSEA. The CDR3 region has the DNA TGCAGCGTTGAAAAGGGACAGGGCGTCTACACCTTC. Its protein product is CSVEKGQGVYTF. Full variable domain (missing parts from reference TRBV29-1 and TRBJ1-2): SAVISQKPSRDICQRGTSLTIQCQVDSQVTMMFWYRQQPGQSLTLIATANQGSEATYESGFVIDKFPISRPNLTFSTLTVSNMSPEDSSIYLCSVEKGQGVYTFGSGTRLTVV.

The chain employs TRBV6-4 and TRBJ2-6; D possibly uses TRBD1 or TRBD2 (6 bases each). V was cut by 3 bases and J by 0 bases, with 15 bases left in between. The CDR3 length is 18 residues. In germline, CDR1 is MRHNA, CDR2 SNTAGT. CDR3 residues: CASSERGFGSSGANVLTF. The DNA for the CDR3 is TGTGCCAGCAGTGAGAGGGGGTTCGGGAGCTCTGGGGCCAACGTCCTGACTTTC.

The chain links TRBV19 to TRBJ2-7; possibly TRBD1 for D (5 bases). The germline V gene has CDR1 LNHDA and CDR2 SQIVND (reference sequence). The CDR3 is 13 amino acids. V shed 5 bases and J shed 4 bases, with 12 bases lying between them. This CDR3 reads CASSQTQGYEQYF. CDR3 DNA sequence: TGTGCCAGTAGTCAAACCCAGGGTTACGAGCAGTACTTC.

The chain links TRBV7-2 to TRBJ2-7; a weak D match, TRBD2 (5 bases). Trimming stripped 6 bases from V and 0 bases from J, with 6 bases between. Per the germline V gene, CDR1 is SGHTA and CDR2 is FQGNSA. CDR3 length: 12 residues. The CDR3 bases are TGTGCCAGCAGGGGGAGCTCCTACGAGCAGTACTTC. Translating it yields CASRGSSYEQYF.

This chain links TRBV9 with TRBJ2-5; the match to TRBD2 covers 8 bases. From germline, CDR1 is SGDLS and CDR2 YYNGEE. J lost 5 bases, V lost 4 bases, and 10 bases had no gene match. There are 15 residues in the CDR3. CDR3 loop: CASSREAGGGETQYF. DNA for the CDR3: TGTGCCAGCAGCCGTGAGGCGGGCGGGGGGGAGACCCAGTACTTC.

The chain has TRBV28 and TRBJ2-7; 13 nucleotides agree with TRBD2. CDR1 and CDR2 from the germline V gene are MDHEN and SYDVKM. J gave up 6 bases and V 5 bases, and 7 bases lay outside the gene matches. The CDR3 is 15 amino acids. CDR3 sequence: CASSARGLAGIEQYF. The CDR3, as DNA: TGTGCCAGCAGTGCAAGGGGACTAGCGGGAATCGAGCAGTACTTC.

This chain uses TRBV27 with TRBJ2-7; D perhaps matches TRBD2 (5 bases). Germline V gene lookup returns CDR1 MNHEY and CDR2 SMNVEV (reference sequence). Trimming removed 4 bases from V and 10 bases from J, with 17 bases in between. The CDR3 totals 13 residues. The DNA of the CDR3 is TGTGCCAGCAGTTACCAGCGGCAGGCCCCCCAGTACTTC. Translation: CASSYQRQAPQYF.

The chain recombines TRBV9 with TRBJ2-2; no reliable D call. Germline CDR1 is SGDLS and CDR2 is YYNGEE. CDR3 size: 12 residues. The V and J ends lost 0 bases and 7 bases respectively, with 4 bases between them. The chain's CDR3 is CASSVEFGELFF. The CDR3, as DNA: TGTGCCAGCAGCGTAGAGTTCGGGGAGCTGTTTTTT.

This rearrangement joins TRBV4-1 to TRBJ1-1; TRBD1 might be the D (5 bases). V lost 3 bases and J lost 0, with 17 bases in between. This CDR3 region has 17 residues. The germline gives CDR1 MGHRA, CDR2 YSYEKL. The CDR3 protein is CASSQVGRRTLNTEAFF. The CDR3 region has the DNA TGCGCCAGCAGCCAGGTGGGGAGGAGGACACTGAACACTGAAGCTTTCTTT.

This clone was counted once. The rearrangement uses TRBV6-1 and TRBJ1-6; possible D gene TRBD1, 6 bases. CDR3 size: 14 residues. Germline V gene lookup returns CDR1 MNHNS and CDR2 SASEGT. Trimming took 2 bases from V and 14 from J, leaving 16 bases between them. The CDR3 here is CASSERGGVVTLHF. The CDR3 nucleotides read TGTGCCAGCAGTGAAAGGGGGGGTGTTGTCACCCTCCACTTT.

This clone was seen just once. The chain uses TRBV14 and TRBJ1-1; D is uncertain. The CDR3 runs 14 residues. The V gene lost 4 bases and the J gene lost 0 bases, with 9 bases spanning the gap. Looked up from germline, CDR1 is SGHDN and CDR2 is FVKESK. The CDR3 protein is CASSLHGMNTEAFF. CDR3 coding DNA: TGTGCCAGCAGCCTACATGGGATGAACACTGAAGCTTTCTTT.

The chain combines TRBV29-1 with TRBJ2-3, with 11 nucleotides matching TRBD2. With V trimmed by 5 bases and J by 3 bases, 4 bases remained unmatched. Looked up from germline, CDR1 is SQVTM and CDR2 is ANQGSEA. This CDR3 spans 14 amino acids. CDR3 sequence: CSVRLAGITDTQYF. The CDR3 DNA reads as TGCAGCGTTCGACTAGCGGGGATAACAGATACGCAGTATTTT.

The rearrangement joins TRBV30 to TRBJ1-6; possible D gene TRBD1, 5 bases. The CDR3 is 13 amino acids. Germline assignment: CDR1 GTSNPN and CDR2 SVGIG (reference sequence). V was shortened by 3 bases and J by 6 bases, with 9 bases between the two germline ends. Written as DNA, the CDR3 is TGTGCCTGGAGGAAGACAGCTAATTCACCCCTCCACTTT. Encoded protein: CAWRKTANSPLHF.

This clone has more than one count but fewer than ten. This chain links TRBV6-5 with TRBJ1-4, with TRBD1 as a possible D gene (6 bases). CDR1 and CDR2 (germline): MNHEY, SVGAGI. V lost 5 bases to trimming and J lost 8 bases, with 15 bases between them. The CDR3 sequence is 14 residues long. The CDR3 DNA reads as TGTGCCAGCAGTGTGGGGCAGGGGAGGGAAAAACTGTTTTTT. Translated, it gives CASSVGQGREKLFF.

The chain carries TRBV2 and TRBJ2-5, with D possibly matching TRBD1 (6 bases). Germline V gives CDR1 SNHLY, CDR2 FYNNEI. The CDR3 sequence is 13 residues long. Between the trimmed V and J ends, which lost 4 bases and 4 bases, there was a span of 10 bases. CDR3 amino acids: CASSGGRGETQYF. The CDR3 nucleotides read TGTGCCAGCAGTGGAGGCAGGGGAGAGACCCAGTACTTC.

The rearrangement joins TRBV28 to TRBJ2-3, with no clear D. Germline V lookup: CDR1 MDHEN, CDR2 SYDVKM. Trimming shortened V by 2 bases and J by 4 bases, and 7 bases separated the two germline ends. The CDR3 consists of 13 residues. The CDR3 nucleotides are TGTGCCAGCAGTTTAAATCTGGCAGATACGCAGTATTTT. This gives the protein CASSLNLADTQYF.

The chain couples TRBV5-8 to TRBJ2-1, with D possibly being TRBD2 (5 bases). V shed 1 base and J shed 8 bases, with 7 bases lying between them. This CDR3 has 12 residues. Germline V lookup: CDR1 SGHTS, CDR2 YDEGEE. The DNA of the CDR3 is TGTGCCAGCAGCTTGCGGGGTTATGAGCAGTTCTTC. It is translated as CASSLRGYEQFF. The variable domain in full, completed from reference TRBV5-8 and TRBJ2-1, reads EAGVTQSPTHLIKTRGQQATLRCSPISGHTSVYWYQQALGLGLQFLLWYDEGEERNRGNFPPRFSGRQFPNYSSELNVNALELEDSALYLCASSLRGYEQFFGPGTRLTVL.

The chain recombines TRBV9 with TRBJ2-7; 10 nucleotides line up with TRBD2. V dropped 3 bases and J dropped 6; count of bases not matched to a gene: 6. This CDR3 comprises 14 residues. The germline V gene encodes CDR1 SGDLS and CDR2 YYNGEE. The CDR3 DNA follows: TGTGCCAGCAGCGCCACTAGCGGGACGGGCGAGCAGTACTTC. This encodes CASSATSGTGEQYF.

The genes are TRBV6-1 and TRBJ1-2, with TRBD1 as a possible D gene (5 bases). This CDR3 contains 15 residues. Germline CDR1 is MNHNS and CDR2 is SASEGT. V lost 1 base and J lost 8, with 17 bases in between. The CDR3 region is CASSEGPTSREGYTF. CDR3 sequence (DNA): TGTGCCAGCAGTGAAGGGCCAACGTCCAGGGAAGGCTACACCTTC.

V is TRBV7-6 and J is TRBJ1-3; a weak D match, TRBD1 (6 bases). Germline loops: CDR1 SGHVS, CDR2 FNYEAQ. Trimming stripped 1 base from V and 4 bases from J, with 17 bases between. CDR3 length: 17 residues. This chain's CDR3 is CASSLVGTRVSGNTIYF. DNA of the CDR3: TGTGCCAGCAGCTTAGTGGGGACACGGGTGTCCGGAAACACCATATATTTT. The full variable domain, in which reference TRBV7-6 and TRBJ1-3 provide the parts outside the CDR3, is GAGVSQSPRYKVTKRGQDVALRCDPISGHVSLYWYRQALGQGPEFLTYFNYEAQQDKSGLPNDRFSAERPEGSISTLTIQRTEQRDSAMYRCASSLVGTRVSGNTIYFGEGSWLTVV.